The 9 T cell receptor beta chains presented below share a single source sample, sequenced in a study of cytomegalovirus exposure and HLA in healthy donors. 60 Vbeta and 13 Jbeta primers were used in PCR. Sequencing was performed with immunoSEQ multiplex PCR; in TCRdb, only in-frame clones are kept and a portion is missing. The repertoire consists of over 150,000 clones, with approximately 90% occurring once and the leading ten covering 0.85%. Sequenced input: PBMCs. These receptors were obtained from a woman aged 25 to 39 in good health and CMV-seronegative.

The rearrangement links TRBV19 to TRBJ2-6; TRBD1 might be the D (5 bases). The V gene's germline CDR1 is LNHDA and CDR2 SQIVND (reference sequence). V shed 6 bases and J shed 1 base, with 10 bases lying between them. The CDR3 length is 15 residues. In DNA, the CDR3 is TGTGCCAGTAGGTTAGCAGGGTCTGGGGCCAACGTCCTGACTTTC. This sequence encodes CASRLAGSGANVLTF.

This chain links TRBV5-4 with TRBJ2-7; D is unclear. Trimming stripped 2 bases from V and 0 bases from J, with 6 bases between. This CDR3 is built from 13 residues. The V gene's germline CDR1 is SGHNT and CDR2 YYREEE (reference sequence). The CDR3 protein is CASSLSSSYEQYF. The DNA for the CDR3 is TGTGCCAGCAGCTTAAGTAGCTCCTACGAGCAGTACTTC. Full variable domain (outside the CDR3, taken from reference TRBV5-4 and TRBJ2-7): ETGVTQSPTHLIKTRGQQVTLRCSSQSGHNTVSWYQQALGQGPQFIFQYYREEENGRGNFPPRFSGLQFPNYSSELNVNALELDDSALYLCASSLSSSYEQYFGPGTRLTVT.

This chain joins TRBV5-4 and TRBJ2-2; 9 bases match TRBD2. V gave up 4 bases and J gave up 5 bases; unmatched junction bases: 0. CDR3 length equals 13 residues. Germline V gene sequence: CDR1 SGHNT, CDR2 YYREEE (reference sequence). CDR3 DNA: TGTGCCAGCAGCACTAGCGGGACCGGGGAGCTGTTTTTT. Its translation is CASSTSGTGELFF. The full variable domain, its missing parts supplied by reference TRBV5-4 and TRBJ2-2, is ETGVTQSPTHLIKTRGQQVTLRCSSQSGHNTVSWYQQALGQGPQFIFQYYREEENGRGNFPPRFSGLQFPNYSSELNVNALELDDSALYLCASSTSGTGELFFGEGSRLTVL.

V and J are TRBV2 and TRBJ1-4; D is unclear. Germline lookup yields CDR1 SNHLY and CDR2 FYNNEI. The CDR3 is 14 amino acids. V lost 7 bases to trimming and J lost 0 bases, with 9 bases between them. Here the CDR3 DNA reads TGTGCCAGCAATACGGTTGCAACTAATGAAAAACTGTTTTTT. Amino acids: CASNTVATNEKLFF.

The rearrangement joins TRBV19 to TRBJ2-3, with TRBD1 matching 7 bases. Per germline, CDR1 LNHDA and CDR2 SQIVND (reference sequence). The CDR3 has 16 amino acids. Trimming at V came to 4 bases and at J to 0 bases, leaving 7 bases not matched to a gene. CDR3 DNA sequence: TGTGCCAGTAGTACCTCATCGACAGGGAGCACAGATACGCAGTATTTT. As protein: CASSTSSTGSTDTQYF.

This CDR3 is CASSLEALNYGYTF. DNA of the CDR3: TGTGCCAGCAGTTTGGAGGCACTAAACTATGGCTACACCTTC. The V call is TRBV28, the J call TRBJ1-2; D gene ambiguous. This CDR3 is built from 14 residues. The germline gives CDR1 MDHEN, CDR2 SYDVKM. Trimming pared 3 bases from V and 2 bases from J, leaving 10 bases between.

The table lists this clone with a few counts. This sequence joins TRBV30 and TRBJ2-3; D not certain. The germline V gene has CDR1 GTSNPN and CDR2 SVGIG (reference sequence). The CDR3 totals 13 residues. V dropped 5 bases and J dropped 2 bases, with 11 bases sitting between them. CDR3 loop: CAWGITTTDTQYF. The CDR3 bases are TGTGCCTGGGGTATCACTACCACAGATACGCAGTATTTT.

This clone was observed a handful of times. The chain uses TRBV30 and TRBJ2-7; no clear D. In germline, CDR1 is GTSNPN, CDR2 SVGIG (reference sequence). V was cut by 0 bases and J by 6 bases, with 15 bases left in between. The CDR3 sequence is 14 residues long. Here the CDR3 DNA reads TGTGCCTGGAGTGTATTGGGCAGGTTCGGCGAGCAGTACTTC. Translating gives CAWSVLGRFGEQYF. Supplemented by reference TRBV30 and TRBJ2-7, the full variable domain reads SQTIHQWPATLVQPVGSPLSLECTVEGTSNPNLYWYRQAAGRGLQLLFYSVGIGQISSEVPQNLSASRPQDRQFILSSKKLLLSDSGFYLCAWSVLGRFGEQYFGPGTRLTVT.

This clone was seen a single time. The chain couples TRBV7-9 to TRBJ2-7; D might be TRBD2 (6 bases). Germline V gives CDR1 SEHNR, CDR2 FQNEAQ (reference sequence). This CDR3 region has 12 residues. Deletions cut 5 bases from V and 7 bases from J, with 12 bases between. The CDR3 sequence: CASSPGRGEQYF. The CDR3 DNA sequence: TGTGCCAGCAGCCCCGGTCGGGGGGAGCAGTACTTC. Filled out from reference TRBV7-9 and TRBJ2-7, the complete variable domain reads DTGVSQNPRHKITKRGQNVTFRCDPISEHNRLYWYRQTLGQGPEFLTYFQNEAQLEKSRLLSDRFSAERPKGSFSTLEIQRTEQGDSAMYLCASSPGRGEQYFGPGTRLTVT.